A single sample is the source of the 3 T cell receptor beta chains below, sequenced in a study of blood T cell repertoires in COVID-19. Some clones are missing from TCRdb's copy, which holds only in-frame ones; the method was immunoSEQ multiplex PCR. The sample has 140,000 or so clones, 65% to 85% seen once; the top ten hold around 8.7%. The sample comprised peripheral blood. These receptors all come from a man aged 50 or older with active or convalescent COVID-19.

This chain connects TRBV5-6 to TRBJ2-7, with TRBD2 as a possible D gene (6 bases). The CDR3 has 14 residues. Trimming took 2 bases from V and 2 from J, leaving 11 bases between them. Germline CDR1 SGHDT, CDR2 YYEEEE. CDR3 nucleotide sequence: TGTGCCAGCAGCTTATACGGGAGTGCCTACGAGCAGTACTTC. It encodes CASSLYGSAYEQYF.

The rearrangement links TRBV29-1 to TRBJ2-7, with 7 bases aligning to TRBD1. CDR1 is SQVTM, CDR2 ANQGSEA, per germline. Losses at the gene ends were 1 base for V and 1 base for J; bases not matched to a gene: 7. This CDR3 region has 15 residues. As DNA, the CDR3 is TGCAGCGTTGAAGGAGCCCGGGACAGTTCCTACGAGCAGTACTTC. It translates to CSVEGARDSSYEQYF.

The J gene is TRBJ2-3, the V gene TRBV9, with unresolved D. V dropped 4 bases and J dropped 2 bases, with 8 bases sitting between them. Germline-derived CDR1 and CDR2 are SGDLS and YYNGEE. The CDR3 spans 13 residues. The DNA of the CDR3 is TGTGCCAGCAGCCCCCACTACACAGATACGCAGTATTTT. Protein product: CASSPHYTDTQYF.